The clone carrying this T cell receptor beta chain was seen many times. 5'RACE primed at constant segments yielded TCR alpha and TCR beta cDNA libraries bearing sample barcodes and UMIs. MiXCR was run by TCRdb on the 5' RACE reads, yielding one entry per CDR3 protein. The table shows 450,000 to 650,000 distinct CDR3 sequences, with less than 25% occurring only once. CDR3 length: 17 residues. The ends lost 1 base at V and 3 bases at J; junction bases unmatched: 8. Germline assignment: CDR1 SGHTA and CDR2 FQGNSA. The data stem from a study of T-cell memory formation after mild COVID-19. The gene calls are TRBV7-2 and TRBJ2-1; TRBD2 matches at 8 bases. Material for sequencing was PBMCs or a T cell subset sorted from them (not recorded which). The sequence derives from an adult woman who had mild COVID-19 (a few samples of this study predate the infection). Cell type and time point are not known. Here the CDR3 DNA reads TGTGCCAGCAGCTTAGGGCGGGGGACTAGGGGCTACAATGAGCAGTTCTTC. It yields the protein CASSLGRGTRGYNEQFF.